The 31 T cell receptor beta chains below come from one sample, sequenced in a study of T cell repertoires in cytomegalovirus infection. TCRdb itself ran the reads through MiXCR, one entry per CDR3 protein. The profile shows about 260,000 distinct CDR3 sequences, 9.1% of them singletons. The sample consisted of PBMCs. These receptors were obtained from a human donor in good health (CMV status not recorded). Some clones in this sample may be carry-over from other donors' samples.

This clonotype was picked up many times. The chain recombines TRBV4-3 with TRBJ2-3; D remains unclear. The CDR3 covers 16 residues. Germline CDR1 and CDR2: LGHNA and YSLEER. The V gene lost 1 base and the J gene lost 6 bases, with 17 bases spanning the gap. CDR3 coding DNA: TGCGCCAGCAGCCAAGGACTCAAGGCGATGATGGATACGCAGTATTTT. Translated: CASSQGLKAMMDTQYF.

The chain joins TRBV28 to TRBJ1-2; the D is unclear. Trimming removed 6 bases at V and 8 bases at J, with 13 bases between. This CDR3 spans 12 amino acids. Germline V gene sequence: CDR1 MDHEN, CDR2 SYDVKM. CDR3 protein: CASSQTLWGYTF. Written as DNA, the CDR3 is TGTGCCAGCAGCCAGACCCTTTGGGGCTACACCTTC.

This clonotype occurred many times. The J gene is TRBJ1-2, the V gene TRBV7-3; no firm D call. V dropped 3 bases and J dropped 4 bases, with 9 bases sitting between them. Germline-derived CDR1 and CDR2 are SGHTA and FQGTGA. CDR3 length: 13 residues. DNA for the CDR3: TGTGCCAGCAGCTTCAAGATGGTCTATGGCTACACCTTC. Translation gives CASSFKMVYGYTF.

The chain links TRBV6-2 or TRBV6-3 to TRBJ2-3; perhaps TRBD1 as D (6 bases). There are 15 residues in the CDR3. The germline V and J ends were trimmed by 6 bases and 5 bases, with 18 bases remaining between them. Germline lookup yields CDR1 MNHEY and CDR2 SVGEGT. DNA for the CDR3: TGTGCCAGCAGACCTACAGGGCGCCGGGGAGATACGCAGTATTTT. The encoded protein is CASRPTGRRGDTQYF.

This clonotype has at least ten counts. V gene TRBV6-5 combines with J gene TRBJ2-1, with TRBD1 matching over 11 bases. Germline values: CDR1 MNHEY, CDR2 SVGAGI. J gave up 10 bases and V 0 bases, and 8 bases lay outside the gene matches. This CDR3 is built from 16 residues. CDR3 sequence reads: CASSYSFGTGGREQFF. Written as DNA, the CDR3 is TGTGCCAGCAGTTACTCGTTCGGGACAGGGGGAAGGGAGCAGTTCTTC.

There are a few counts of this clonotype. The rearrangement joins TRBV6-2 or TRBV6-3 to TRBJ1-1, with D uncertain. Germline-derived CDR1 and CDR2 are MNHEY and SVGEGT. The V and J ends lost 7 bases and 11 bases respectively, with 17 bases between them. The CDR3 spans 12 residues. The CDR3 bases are TGTGCCAGCACCTACCGAGGGTTCACGGCTTTCTTT. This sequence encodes CASTYRGFTAFF.

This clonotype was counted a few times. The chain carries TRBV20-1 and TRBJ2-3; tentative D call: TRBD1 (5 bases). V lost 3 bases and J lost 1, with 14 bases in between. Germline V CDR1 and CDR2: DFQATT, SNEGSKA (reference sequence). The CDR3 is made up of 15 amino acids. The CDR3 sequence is CSARGPTPRTDTQYF. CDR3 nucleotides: TGCAGTGCTAGGGGGCCGACCCCCCGCACAGATACGCAGTATTTT.

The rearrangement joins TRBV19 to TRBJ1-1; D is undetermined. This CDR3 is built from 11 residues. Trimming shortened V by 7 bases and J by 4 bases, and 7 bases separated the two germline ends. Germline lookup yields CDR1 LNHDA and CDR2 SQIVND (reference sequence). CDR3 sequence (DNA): TGTGCCAGTAAGACGGGCACTGAAGCTTTCTTT. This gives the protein CASKTGTEAFF.

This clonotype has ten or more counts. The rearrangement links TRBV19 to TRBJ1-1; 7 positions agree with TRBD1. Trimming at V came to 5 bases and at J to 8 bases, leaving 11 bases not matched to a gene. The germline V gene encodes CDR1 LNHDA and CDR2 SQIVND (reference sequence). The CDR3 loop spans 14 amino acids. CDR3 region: CASSFFDREQEAFF. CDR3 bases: TGTGCCAGTAGTTTTTTCGACAGGGAGCAAGAAGCTTTCTTT.

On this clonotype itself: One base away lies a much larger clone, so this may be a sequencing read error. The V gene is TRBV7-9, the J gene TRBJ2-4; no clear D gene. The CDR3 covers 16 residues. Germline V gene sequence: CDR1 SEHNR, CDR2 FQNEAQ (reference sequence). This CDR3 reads CAGSPRHTLAKNIQYF. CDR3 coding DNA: TGTGCCGGCAGCCCCCGGCATACACTAGCCAAAAACATTCAGTACTTC.

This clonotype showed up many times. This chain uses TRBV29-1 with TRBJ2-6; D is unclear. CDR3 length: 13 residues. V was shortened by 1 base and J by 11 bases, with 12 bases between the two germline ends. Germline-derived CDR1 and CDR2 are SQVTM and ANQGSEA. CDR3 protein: CSVEVSARDVLTF. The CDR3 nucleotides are TGCAGCGTTGAAGTTTCGGCGCGTGACGTCCTGACTTTC.

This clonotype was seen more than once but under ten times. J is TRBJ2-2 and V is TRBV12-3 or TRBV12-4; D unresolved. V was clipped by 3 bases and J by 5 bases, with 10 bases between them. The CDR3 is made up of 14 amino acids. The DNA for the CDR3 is TGTGCCAGCAGTTTCCGCCAGTTAACCGGGGAGCTGTTTTTT. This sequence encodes CASSFRQLTGELFF.

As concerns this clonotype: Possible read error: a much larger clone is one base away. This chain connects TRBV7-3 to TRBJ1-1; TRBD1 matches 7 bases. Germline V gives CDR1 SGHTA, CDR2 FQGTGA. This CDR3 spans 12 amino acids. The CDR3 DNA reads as TGTGCCAGCAGCTTTTCAGGGGGTGAAGCTATCTTT. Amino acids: CASSFSGGEAIF.

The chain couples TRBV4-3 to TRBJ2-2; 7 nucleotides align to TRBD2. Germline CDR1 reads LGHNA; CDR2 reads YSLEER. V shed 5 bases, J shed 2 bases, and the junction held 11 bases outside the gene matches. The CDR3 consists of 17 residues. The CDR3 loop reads CASSELPLAVNTGELFF. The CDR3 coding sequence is TGCGCCAGCAGCGAACTACCCCTAGCGGTAAACACCGGGGAGCTGTTTTTT.

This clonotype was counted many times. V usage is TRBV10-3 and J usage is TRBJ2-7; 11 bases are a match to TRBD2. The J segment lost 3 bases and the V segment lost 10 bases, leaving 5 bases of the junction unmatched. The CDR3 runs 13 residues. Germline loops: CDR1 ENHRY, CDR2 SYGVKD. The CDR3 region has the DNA TGTGCCAGCGGGACTAGCGGAAACTACGAGCAGTACTTC. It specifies CASGTSGNYEQYF.

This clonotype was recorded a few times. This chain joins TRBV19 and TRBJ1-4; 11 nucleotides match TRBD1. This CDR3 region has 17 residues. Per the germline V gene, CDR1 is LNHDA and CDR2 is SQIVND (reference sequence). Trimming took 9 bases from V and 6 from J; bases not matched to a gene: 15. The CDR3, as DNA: TGTGCCAGCCTTGGGCGGACAGGGGGCAACTGGGATGAAAAACTGTTTTTT. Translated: CASLGRTGGNWDEKLFF.

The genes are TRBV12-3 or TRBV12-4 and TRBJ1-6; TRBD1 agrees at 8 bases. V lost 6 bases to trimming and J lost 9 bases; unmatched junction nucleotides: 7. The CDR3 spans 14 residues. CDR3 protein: CASSKVTGASPLHF. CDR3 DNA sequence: TGTGCCAGCAGCAAAGTGACAGGGGCTTCACCCCTCCACTTT.

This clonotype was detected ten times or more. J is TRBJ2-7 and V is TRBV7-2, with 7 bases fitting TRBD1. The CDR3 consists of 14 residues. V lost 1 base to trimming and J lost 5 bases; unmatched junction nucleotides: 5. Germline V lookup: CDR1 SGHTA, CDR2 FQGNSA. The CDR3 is CASSLVQGIHEQYF. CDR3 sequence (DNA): TGTGCCAGCAGCTTAGTACAGGGGATCCACGAGCAGTACTTC. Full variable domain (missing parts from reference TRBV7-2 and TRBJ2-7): GAGVSQSPSNKVTEKGKDVELRCDPISGHTALYWYRQSLGQGLEFLIYFQGNSAPDKSGLPSDRFSAERTGGSVSTLTIQRTQQEDSAVYLCASSLVQGIHEQYFGPGTRLTVT.

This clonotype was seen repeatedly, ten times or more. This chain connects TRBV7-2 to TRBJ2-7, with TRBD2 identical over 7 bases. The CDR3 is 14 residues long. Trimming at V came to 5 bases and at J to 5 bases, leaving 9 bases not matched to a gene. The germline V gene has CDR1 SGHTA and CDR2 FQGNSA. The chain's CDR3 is CASSQGAGVHEQYF. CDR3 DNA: TGTGCCAGCAGCCAGGGCGCGGGGGTCCACGAGCAGTACTTC.

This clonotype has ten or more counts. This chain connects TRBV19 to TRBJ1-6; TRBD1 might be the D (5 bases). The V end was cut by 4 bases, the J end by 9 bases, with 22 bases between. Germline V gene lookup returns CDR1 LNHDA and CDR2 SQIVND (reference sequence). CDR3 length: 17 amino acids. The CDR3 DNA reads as TGTGCCAGTAGTAACACCGGGACGACGAGAGGTGGTTCACCCCTCCACTTT. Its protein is CASSNTGTTRGGSPLHF.

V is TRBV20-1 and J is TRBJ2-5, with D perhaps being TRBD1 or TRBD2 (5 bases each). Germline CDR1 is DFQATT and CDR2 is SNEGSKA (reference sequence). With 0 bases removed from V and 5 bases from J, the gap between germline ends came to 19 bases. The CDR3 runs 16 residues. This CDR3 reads CSARDWGRGTGETQYF. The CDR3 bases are TGCAGTGCTAGAGATTGGGGACGGGGAACCGGGGAGACCCAGTACTTC.

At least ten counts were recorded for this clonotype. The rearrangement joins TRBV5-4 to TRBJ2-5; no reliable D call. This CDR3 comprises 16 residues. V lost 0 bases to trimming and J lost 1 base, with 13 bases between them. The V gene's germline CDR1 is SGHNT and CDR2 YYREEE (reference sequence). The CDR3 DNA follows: TGTGCCAGCAGCTTGGTAGGCAGGTCTACCCAAGAGACCCAGTACTTC. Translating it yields CASSLVGRSTQETQYF.

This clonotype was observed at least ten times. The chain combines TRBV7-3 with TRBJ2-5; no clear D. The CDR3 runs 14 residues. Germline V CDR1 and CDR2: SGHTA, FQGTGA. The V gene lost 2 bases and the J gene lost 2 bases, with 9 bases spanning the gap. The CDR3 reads CASSLGLGQETQYF. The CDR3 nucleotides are TGTGCCAGCAGCTTAGGGTTGGGGCAAGAGACCCAGTACTTC. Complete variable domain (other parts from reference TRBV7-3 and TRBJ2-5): GAGVSQTPSNKVTEKGKYVELRCDPISGHTALYWYRQSLGQGPEFLIYFQGTGAADDSGLPNDRFFAVRPEGSVSTLKIQRTERGDSAVYLCASSLGLGQETQYFGPGTRLLVL.

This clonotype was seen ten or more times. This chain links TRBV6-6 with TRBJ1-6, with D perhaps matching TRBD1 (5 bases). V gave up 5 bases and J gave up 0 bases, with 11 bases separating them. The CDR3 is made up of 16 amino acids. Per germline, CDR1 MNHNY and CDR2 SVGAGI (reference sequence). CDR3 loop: CASSGAGSSYNSPLHF. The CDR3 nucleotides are TGTGCCAGCAGTGGGGCTGGAAGCTCCTATAATTCACCCCTCCACTTT.

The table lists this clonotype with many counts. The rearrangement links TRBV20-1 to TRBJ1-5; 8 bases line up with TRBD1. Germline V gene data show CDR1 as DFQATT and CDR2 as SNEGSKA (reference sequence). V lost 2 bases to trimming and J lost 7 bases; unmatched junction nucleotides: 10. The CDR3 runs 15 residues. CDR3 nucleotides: TGCAGTGCTAGACCCGGACAGGGAATACTCCAGCCCCAGCATTTT. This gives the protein CSARPGQGILQPQHF.

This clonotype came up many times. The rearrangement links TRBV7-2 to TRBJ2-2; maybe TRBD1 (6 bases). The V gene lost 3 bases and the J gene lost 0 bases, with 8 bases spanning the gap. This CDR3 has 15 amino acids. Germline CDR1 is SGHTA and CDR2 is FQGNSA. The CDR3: CASSFGTPNTGELFF. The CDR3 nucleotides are TGTGCCAGCAGCTTTGGGACACCGAACACCGGGGAGCTGTTTTTT. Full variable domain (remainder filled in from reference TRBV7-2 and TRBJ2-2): GAGVSQSPSNKVTEKGKDVELRCDPISGHTALYWYRQSLGQGLEFLIYFQGNSAPDKSGLPSDRFSAERTGGSVSTLTIQRTQQEDSAVYLCASSFGTPNTGELFFGEGSRLTVL.

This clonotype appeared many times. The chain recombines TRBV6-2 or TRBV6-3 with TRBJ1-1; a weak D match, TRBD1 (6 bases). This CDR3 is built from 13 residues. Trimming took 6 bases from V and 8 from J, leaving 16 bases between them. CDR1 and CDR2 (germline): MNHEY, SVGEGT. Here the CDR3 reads CASRTRPGTEAFF. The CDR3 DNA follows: TGTGCCAGCAGAACCAGGCCCGGGACAGAAGCTTTCTTT.

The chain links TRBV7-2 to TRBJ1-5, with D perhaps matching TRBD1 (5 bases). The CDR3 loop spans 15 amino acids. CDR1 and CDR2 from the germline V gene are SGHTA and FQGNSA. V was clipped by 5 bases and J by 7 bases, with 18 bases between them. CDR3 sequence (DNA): TGTGCCAGCAGCCCTGGGCCTCAAAGGGGACAGCCCCAGCATTTT. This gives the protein CASSPGPQRGQPQHF.

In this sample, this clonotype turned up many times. The CDR3 loop reads CASSLGTGGSYEQYF. CDR3 bases: TGTGCCAGCAGCCTCGGGACAGGGGGCTCCTACGAGCAGTACTTC. The V and J genes are TRBV7-2 and TRBJ2-7, with 11 bases that match TRBD1. Germline V CDR1 and CDR2: SGHTA, FQGNSA. The CDR3 has 15 residues. V was clipped by 5 bases and J by 0 bases; unmatched bases: 3.

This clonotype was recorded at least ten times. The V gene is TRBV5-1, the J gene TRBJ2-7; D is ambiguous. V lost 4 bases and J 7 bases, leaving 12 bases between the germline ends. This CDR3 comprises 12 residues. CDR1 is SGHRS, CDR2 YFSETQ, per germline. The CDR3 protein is CASSLVRGEQYF. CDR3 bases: TGCGCCAGCAGCCTCGTGAGAGGAGAGCAGTACTTC.

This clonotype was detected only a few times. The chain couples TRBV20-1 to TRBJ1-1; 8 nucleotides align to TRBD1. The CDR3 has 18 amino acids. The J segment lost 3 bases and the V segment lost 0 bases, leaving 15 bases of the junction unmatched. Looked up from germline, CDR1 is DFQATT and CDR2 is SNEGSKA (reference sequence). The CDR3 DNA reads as TGCAGTGCTAGAGATCTAGGACAGGGTATAGTGTCGGACACTGAAGCTTTCTTT. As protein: CSARDLGQGIVSDTEAFF.